Listed below are T cell receptor beta chains from one sample, sequenced in a study of cytomegalovirus exposure and HLA in healthy donors. Assay used: immunoSEQ multiplex PCR; TCRdb lists only in-frame clones, some missing. This sample yields around 60,000 clones, of which 92% are seen a single time; roughly 1.3% belongs to the top ten. Sequencing input: PBMCs. These TCRs come from a woman under 30 in good health and CMV-seronegative. Each CDR3 is given with its conserved first and last residue. The order of the fields is D gene, J gene, V gene, clone size, CDR3 protein, CDR3 DNA. The D gene is left open where the match is weak. The size field is filled for only some rows; it gives once, few, many or a size class.

D gene: TRBD2
J gene: TRBJ2-2
V gene: TRBV15
clone size: -
CDR3 protein: CATSFAGTTQSTGELFF
CDR3 DNA: TGTGCCACCAGCTTCGCCGGGACTACGCAATCGACCGGGGAGCTGTTTTTT

D gene: TRBD1
J gene: TRBJ1-4
V gene: TRBV6-6
clone size: -
CDR3 protein: CASSLPGQGGEKLFF
CDR3 DNA: TGTGCCAGCAGTTTACCGGGACAGGGTGGTGAAAAACTGTTTTTT

D gene: -
J gene: TRBJ1-2
V gene: TRBV6-5
clone size: -
CDR3 protein: CASSSYGVIYGYTF
CDR3 DNA: TGTGCCAGCAGTTCCTACGGGGTTATCTATGGCTACACCTTC

D gene: TRBD1
J gene: TRBJ1-1
V gene: TRBV18
clone size: -
CDR3 protein: CASSRHHQGAEAFF
CDR3 DNA: TGTGCCAGCTCACGCCATCATCAGGGGGCTGAAGCTTTCTTT

D gene: -
J gene: TRBJ2-5
V gene: TRBV5-1
clone size: -
CDR3 protein: CASTEGQGKETQYF
CDR3 DNA: TGCGCCAGCACGGAAGGGCAGGGGAAAGAGACCCAGTACTTC

D gene: TRBD1
J gene: TRBJ2-7
V gene: TRBV28
clone size: once
CDR3 protein: CASSIGGTGYGEQYF
CDR3 DNA: TGTGCCAGCAGTATAGGCGGGACAGGGTATGGCGAGCAGTACTTC

D gene: -
J gene: TRBJ1-4
V gene: TRBV29-1
clone size: -
CDR3 protein: CSGRGAVNEKLFF
CDR3 DNA: TGCAGCGGCCGGGGGGCCGTTAATGAAAAACTGTTTTTT

D gene: TRBD2
J gene: TRBJ2-1
V gene: TRBV28
clone size: -
CDR3 protein: CASSPQTSGGPGNEQFF
CDR3 DNA: TGTGCCAGCAGTCCCCAGACTAGCGGGGGGCCGGGCAATGAGCAGTTCTTC

D gene: -
J gene: TRBJ1-3
V gene: TRBV15
clone size: once
CDR3 protein: CATSRGRYPTGNTIYF
CDR3 DNA: TGTGCCACCAGCAGAGGCAGGTACCCTACAGGAAACACCATATATTTT

D gene: TRBD1
J gene: TRBJ2-5
V gene: TRBV6-6
clone size: -
CDR3 protein: CASSSPDREETQYF
CDR3 DNA: TGTGCCAGCAGTTCTCCGGACAGGGAAGAGACCCAGTACTTC

D gene: TRBD1
J gene: TRBJ1-2
V gene: TRBV7-2
clone size: once
CDR3 protein: CASSRGGGNYGYTF
CDR3 DNA: TGTGCCAGCAGCCGAGGGGGCGGAAACTATGGCTACACCTTC

D gene: -
J gene: TRBJ1-1
V gene: TRBV30
clone size: -
CDR3 protein: CAWSKGLNTEAFF
CDR3 DNA: TGTGCCTGGAGTAAGGGGTTGAACACTGAAGCTTTCTTT

D gene: TRBD2
J gene: TRBJ2-3
V gene: TRBV10-3
clone size: -
CDR3 protein: CAISVTSTSTDTQYF
CDR3 DNA: TGTGCCATCAGTGTGACTAGCACTTCCACAGATACGCAGTATTTT

D gene: TRBD2
J gene: TRBJ2-5
V gene: TRBV28
clone size: -
CDR3 protein: CASSSRLAGDLETQYF
CDR3 DNA: TGTGCCAGCAGTTCCCGACTAGCGGGAGATTTAGAGACCCAGTACTTC

D gene: -
J gene: TRBJ1-5
V gene: TRBV18
clone size: -
CDR3 protein: CASSPGRGSNQPQHF
CDR3 DNA: TGTGCCAGCTCACCAGGGAGGGGTAGCAATCAGCCCCAGCATTTT

D gene: -
J gene: TRBJ2-2
V gene: TRBV27
clone size: -
CDR3 protein: CASSSSPETSNTGELFF
CDR3 DNA: TGTGCCAGCAGTTCGTCTCCGGAGACGTCGAACACCGGGGAGCTGTTTTTT

D gene: -
J gene: TRBJ2-7
V gene: TRBV21-1
clone size: -
CDR3 protein: CASSNSGLAGGPNEQYF
CDR3 DNA: TGTGCCAGCAGCAATTCGGGACTAGCGGGAGGGCCGAACGAGCAGTACTTC

D gene: -
J gene: TRBJ2-7
V gene: TRBV7-9
clone size: -
CDR3 protein: CASSPPGAYEQYF
CDR3 DNA: TGTGCCAGCAGCCCCCCGGGAGCCTACGAGCAGTACTTC

D gene: TRBD1
J gene: TRBJ1-4
V gene: TRBV4-3
clone size: -
CDR3 protein: CASSLYGTGDEKLFF
CDR3 DNA: TGCGCCAGCAGCCTATACGGGACAGGGGATGAAAAACTGTTTTTT

D gene: TRBD2
J gene: TRBJ2-1
V gene: TRBV27
clone size: -
CDR3 protein: CASSAGTSGSRNEQFF
CDR3 DNA: TGTGCCAGCAGTGCCGGGACTAGCGGGAGTCGGAATGAGCAGTTCTTC

D gene: TRBD2
J gene: TRBJ2-3
V gene: TRBV5-4
clone size: -
CDR3 protein: CASSLRLAGGSTDTQYF
CDR3 DNA: TGTGCCAGCAGCTTGCGACTAGCGGGGGGGAGCACAGATACGCAGTATTTT

D gene: -
J gene: TRBJ1-4
V gene: TRBV19
clone size: -
CDR3 protein: CASSKTGLAGPYEKLFF
CDR3 DNA: TGTGCCAGTAGTAAGACCGGGTTGGCAGGGCCATATGAAAAACTGTTTTTT

D gene: -
J gene: TRBJ2-5
V gene: TRBV6-1
clone size: -
CDR3 protein: CASSPGVGEQETQYF
CDR3 DNA: TGTGCCAGCAGCCCAGGGGTGGGAGAACAAGAGACCCAGTACTTC

D gene: TRBD2
J gene: TRBJ2-7
V gene: TRBV7-8
clone size: -
CDR3 protein: CASSSQTGTSTYEQYF
CDR3 DNA: TGTGCCAGCAGCAGTCAGACCGGGACTAGCACCTACGAGCAGTACTTC

D gene: -
J gene: TRBJ1-1
V gene: TRBV7-3
clone size: -
CDR3 protein: CASSRGQNTEAFF
CDR3 DNA: TGTGCCAGCAGCCGGGGACAGAACACTGAAGCTTTCTTT

D gene: -
J gene: TRBJ2-7
V gene: TRBV29-1
clone size: -
CDR3 protein: CSVENRLDGYEQYF
CDR3 DNA: TGCAGCGTTGAAAACCGACTAGACGGCTACGAGCAGTACTTC

D gene: TRBD1
J gene: TRBJ2-7
V gene: TRBV7-9
clone size: -
CDR3 protein: CASSLVGGTGQGSLVQYF
CDR3 DNA: TGTGCCAGCAGCTTAGTTGGGGGCACGGGACAGGGTTCTTTGGTGCAGTACTTC

D gene: TRBD2
J gene: TRBJ2-1
V gene: TRBV7-9
clone size: -
CDR3 protein: CASSLATSGMYNEQFF
CDR3 DNA: TGTGCCAGCAGCTTAGCGACTAGCGGGATGTACAATGAGCAGTTCTTC

D gene: TRBD2
J gene: TRBJ2-3
V gene: TRBV27
clone size: -
CDR3 protein: CASSFEGLAGGSDTQYF
CDR3 DNA: TGTGCCAGCAGTTTCGAGGGACTAGCGGGGGGTTCAGATACGCAGTATTTT

D gene: TRBD1
J gene: TRBJ1-2
V gene: TRBV4-1
clone size: -
CDR3 protein: CASSQNTGDNYGYTF
CDR3 DNA: TGCGCCAGCAGCCAAAATACAGGGGACAACTATGGCTACACCTTC

D gene: -
J gene: TRBJ2-2
V gene: TRBV18
clone size: -
CDR3 protein: CASSLLRENTGELFF
CDR3 DNA: TGTGCCAGCTCACTACTCAGGGAGAACACCGGGGAGCTGTTTTTT

D gene: TRBD1
J gene: TRBJ1-1
V gene: TRBV28
clone size: once
CDR3 protein: CASSLGQGNTEAFF
CDR3 DNA: TGTGCCAGCAGTCTTGGACAGGGTAACACTGAAGCTTTCTTT

D gene: TRBD2
J gene: TRBJ2-1
V gene: TRBV19
clone size: once
CDR3 protein: CASTIRASRGALGEQFF
CDR3 DNA: TGTGCCAGTACGATACGGGCGTCGCGGGGGGCCCTCGGTGAGCAGTTCTTC

D gene: -
J gene: TRBJ2-1
V gene: TRBV30
clone size: -
CDR3 protein: CAWTRAREQFF
CDR3 DNA: TGTGCCTGGACCAGAGCGCGGGAGCAGTTCTTC

D gene: TRBD1
J gene: TRBJ2-1
V gene: TRBV5-1
clone size: -
CDR3 protein: CASSPGQGLYNEQFF
CDR3 DNA: TGCGCCAGCAGCCCGGGACAGGGTCTTTACAATGAGCAGTTCTTC

D gene: TRBD1
J gene: TRBJ1-1
V gene: TRBV7-9
clone size: -
CDR3 protein: CASSLGDRDSEAFF
CDR3 DNA: TGTGCCAGCAGCTTAGGGGACAGGGACTCTGAAGCTTTCTTT

D gene: -
J gene: TRBJ1-4
V gene: TRBV2
clone size: -
CDR3 protein: CASSRGQTPNEKLFF
CDR3 DNA: TGTGCCAGCAGCAGAGGACAGACACCTAATGAAAAACTGTTTTTT

D gene: -
J gene: TRBJ2-1
V gene: TRBV7-9
clone size: -
CDR3 protein: CASSPRGLYNEQFF
CDR3 DNA: TGTGCCAGCAGCCCCAGGGGCTTATACAATGAGCAGTTCTTC

D gene: TRBD1
J gene: TRBJ1-2
V gene: TRBV6-5
clone size: -
CDR3 protein: CASSLGTVYGYTF
CDR3 DNA: TGTGCCAGCAGCCTCGGGACAGTCTATGGCTACACCTTC

D gene: TRBD1
J gene: TRBJ1-4
V gene: TRBV5-1
clone size: -
CDR3 protein: CASSLGQGAEKLFF
CDR3 DNA: TGCGCCAGCAGCCTAGGACAGGGGGCGGAAAAACTGTTTTTT

D gene: -
J gene: TRBJ2-7
V gene: TRBV5-1
clone size: once
CDR3 protein: CASSSDSHEQYF
CDR3 DNA: TGCGCCAGCAGCTCCGACAGCCACGAGCAGTACTTC

D gene: -
J gene: TRBJ2-3
V gene: TRBV5-1
clone size: -
CDR3 protein: CASSPGTRSTDTQYF
CDR3 DNA: TGCGCCAGCAGCCCGGGGACACGGAGCACAGATACGCAGTATTTT

D gene: -
J gene: TRBJ1-3
V gene: TRBV10-3
clone size: -
CDR3 protein: CAISEEGLSGNTIYF
CDR3 DNA: TGTGCCATCAGTGAAGAGGGACTCTCTGGAAACACCATATATTTT

D gene: TRBD1
J gene: TRBJ2-5
V gene: TRBV28
clone size: -
CDR3 protein: CASSFDQGVMTQYF
CDR3 DNA: TGTGCCAGCAGTTTCGACCAGGGGGTAATGACCCAGTACTTC

D gene: -
J gene: TRBJ1-2
V gene: TRBV6-5
clone size: -
CDR3 protein: CASRQGQTEPYGYTF
CDR3 DNA: TGTGCCAGCAGGCAGGGACAAACGGAACCCTATGGCTACACCTTC